Sequencing of this T cell receptor beta chain was carried out in a study of blood T cell repertoires in COVID-19. Study-level background: Acute and convalescent COVID-19 specimens originated in the United States, Italy and Spain.

In the original analysis: The authors estimated nucleated cell counts from reference gene primer amplification. Using immunoSEQ multiplex PCR, the repertoire was profiled, and TCRdb retains in-frame clones only, with some absent. That table supplies the V and J calls and clone size; D and trimming were determined from the DNA. The sample comprises approximately 170,000 clones, around four fifths of which are singletons, and around 8.9% rests with the top ten. Per germline, CDR1 MGHDK and CDR2 SYGVNS. CDR3 length: 14 residues. Trimming removed 0 bases from V and 9 bases from J, with 12 bases in between.

Sequenced sample: peripheral blood. This TCR was sampled from a woman of 80 years or more with COVID-19, enrolled during active disease. The rearrangement uses TRBV25-1 and TRBJ2-1; tentative D call: TRBD2 (6 bases). CDR3: CASSEYGDSSEQFF. The CDR3, as DNA: TGTGCCAGCAGTGAATATGGGGACTCCAGTGAGCAGTTCTTC.